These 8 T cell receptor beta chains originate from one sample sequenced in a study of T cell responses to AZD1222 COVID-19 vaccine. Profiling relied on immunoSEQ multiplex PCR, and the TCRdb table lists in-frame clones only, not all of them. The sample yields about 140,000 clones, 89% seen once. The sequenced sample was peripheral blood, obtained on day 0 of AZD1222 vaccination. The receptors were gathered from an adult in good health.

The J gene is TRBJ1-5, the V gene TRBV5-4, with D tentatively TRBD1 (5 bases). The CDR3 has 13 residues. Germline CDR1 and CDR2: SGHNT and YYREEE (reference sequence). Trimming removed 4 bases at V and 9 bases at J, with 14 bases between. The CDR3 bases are TGTGCCAGCAGCAGGGACGCAACAATGCCCCAGCATTTT. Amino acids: CASSRDATMPQHF.

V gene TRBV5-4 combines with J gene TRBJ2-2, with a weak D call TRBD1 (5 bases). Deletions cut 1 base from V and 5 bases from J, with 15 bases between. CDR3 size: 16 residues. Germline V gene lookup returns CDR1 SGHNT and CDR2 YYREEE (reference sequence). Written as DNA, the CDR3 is TGTGCCAGCAGCTTGCGTTTGGGGCGAGGAACCGGGGAGCTGTTTTTT. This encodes CASSLRLGRGTGELFF.

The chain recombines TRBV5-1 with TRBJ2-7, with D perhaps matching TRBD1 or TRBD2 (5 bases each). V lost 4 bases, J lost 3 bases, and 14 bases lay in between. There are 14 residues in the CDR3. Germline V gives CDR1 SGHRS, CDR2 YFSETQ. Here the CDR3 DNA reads TGCGCCAGCAGCAGGGGACGGCAGGTCTACGAGCAGTACTTC. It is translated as CASSRGRQVYEQYF.

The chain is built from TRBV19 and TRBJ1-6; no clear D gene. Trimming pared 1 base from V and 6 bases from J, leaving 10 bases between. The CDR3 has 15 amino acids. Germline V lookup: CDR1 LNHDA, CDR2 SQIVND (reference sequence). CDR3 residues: CASSIGTRGNSPLHF. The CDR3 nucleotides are TGTGCCAGTAGTATAGGGACGCGGGGTAATTCACCCCTCCACTTT. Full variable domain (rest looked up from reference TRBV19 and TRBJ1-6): DGGITQSPKYLFRKEGQNVTLSCEQNLNHDAMYWYRQDPGQGLRLIYYSQIVNDFQKGDIAEGYSVSREKKESFPLTVTSAQKNPTAFYLCASSIGTRGNSPLHFGNGTRLTVT.

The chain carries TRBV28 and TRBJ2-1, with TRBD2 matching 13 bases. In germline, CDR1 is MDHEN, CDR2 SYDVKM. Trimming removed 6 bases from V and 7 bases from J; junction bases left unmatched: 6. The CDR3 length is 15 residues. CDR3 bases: TGTGCCAGCAGGCCCGGACTAGCGGGAGTGAATGAGCAGTTCTTC. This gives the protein CASRPGLAGVNEQFF.

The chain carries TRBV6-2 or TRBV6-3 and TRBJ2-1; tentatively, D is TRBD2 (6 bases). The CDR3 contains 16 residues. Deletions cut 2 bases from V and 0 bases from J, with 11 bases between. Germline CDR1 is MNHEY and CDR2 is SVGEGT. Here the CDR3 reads CASSYKETSSYNEQFF. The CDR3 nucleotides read TGTGCCAGCAGTTACAAAGAGACTAGCTCCTACAATGAGCAGTTCTTC.

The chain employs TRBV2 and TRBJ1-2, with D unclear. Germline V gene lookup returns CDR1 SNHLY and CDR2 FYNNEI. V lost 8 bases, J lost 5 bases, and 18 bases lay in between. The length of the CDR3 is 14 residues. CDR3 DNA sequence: TGTGCCAGCTCAGGCCTTAGGCCCCCATATGGCTACACCTTC. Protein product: CASSGLRPPYGYTF.

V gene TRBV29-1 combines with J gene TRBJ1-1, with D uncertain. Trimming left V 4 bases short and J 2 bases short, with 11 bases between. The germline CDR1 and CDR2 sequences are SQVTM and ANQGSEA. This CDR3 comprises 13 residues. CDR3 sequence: CSVVLQANTEAFF. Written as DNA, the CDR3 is TGCAGCGTTGTACTCCAGGCTAACACTGAAGCTTTCTTT.